The present T cell receptor beta chain was sequenced within a study of post-analysis software for immune sequencing data. Background on the study: Relapsing-remitting, secondary progressive and progressive-relapsing multiple sclerosis were all included among the disease courses.

As to this clonotype: Its target is unknown.

Per germline, CDR1 SGHKS and CDR2 YYEKEE (reference sequence). J gave up 2 bases and V 4 bases, and 7 bases lay outside the gene matches. This CDR3 has 15 residues. Study-wide results and caveats: In multiple sclerosis, normalized Chao1 diversity was significantly below that of controls. Roughly 5 TRBV segments, TRBV5-6, TRBV5-1 and TRBV20-1 among them, were found more frequent in patients than controls.

Unique-molecular-identifier-tagged TCR beta cDNA libraries were used. Starting from approximately 1 to 10 million T cells, the study yielded 500,000 or so cDNA molecules. Each CDR3 protein gets one entry after TCRdb re-called the PCR reads with MiXCR. The data show 350,000 to 450,000 distinct CDR3 sequences, approximately 33% seen once. This receptor was identified in a girl aged 10 to 17 with multiple sclerosis. Sequenced: blood. The chain recombines TRBV5-5 with TRBJ2-3; 7 bases line up with TRBD1. The CDR3 DNA follows: TGTGCCAGCAGCCCGATGACAGGGAACACAGATACGCAGTATTTT. Protein sequence: CASSPMTGNTDTQYF. The entire variable domain, with the rest obtained from reference TRBV5-5 and TRBJ2-3, is as follows: DAGVTQSPTHLIKTRGQQVTLRCSPISGHKSVSWYQQVLGQGPQFIFQYYEKEERGRGNFPDRFSARQFPNYSSELNVNALLLGDSALYLCASSPMTGNTDTQYFGPGTRLTVL.